Below are 5 T cell receptor beta chains sequenced from a single sample in a study of T cell responses to AZD1222 COVID-19 vaccine. TCRdb's copy holds only in-frame clones and misses some; the assay was immunoSEQ multiplex PCR. This table holds approximately 110,000 clones, about nine tenths found once. Sequenced material: peripheral blood, taken on day 0 of AZD1222 vaccination. These receptors all come from an adult in good health.

This chain links TRBV12-5 with TRBJ1-2; D gene ambiguous. CDR3 length equals 16 residues. Germline V gene lookup returns CDR1 LGHNT and CDR2 FRNRAP. The V gene lost 5 bases and the J gene lost 6 bases, with 22 bases spanning the gap. CDR3 in amino acids: CASGPYSSVAGDGYTF. As DNA, the CDR3 is TGTGCTAGTGGTCCTTACTCCTCGGTAGCAGGCGATGGCTACACCTTC.

The V gene is TRBV7-9, the J gene TRBJ2-1; no definite D call. In germline, CDR1 is SEHNR, CDR2 FQNEAQ (reference sequence). Trimming took 1 base from V and 5 from J, leaving 12 bases between them. CDR3 length: 15 amino acids. In DNA form, the CDR3 reads TGTGCCAGCAGCTTAGTCCCCTCATCGGACAATGAGCAGTTCTTC. Encoded protein: CASSLVPSSDNEQFF.

The J gene is TRBJ2-5, the V gene TRBV7-8; D possibly corresponds to TRBD1 (5 bases). Trimming left V 5 bases short and J 1 base short, with 8 bases between. This CDR3 contains 13 residues. From germline, CDR1 is SGHVS and CDR2 FQNEAQ. CDR3 sequence reads: CASSAGFQETQYF. CDR3 DNA sequence: TGTGCCAGCAGCGCAGGGTTCCAAGAGACCCAGTACTTC.

The V and J genes are TRBV6-5 and TRBJ2-7, with TRBD1 identical over 7 bases. The J segment lost 3 bases and the V segment lost 6 bases, leaving 8 bases of the junction unmatched. CDR3 length: 14 amino acids. Germline V gene lookup returns CDR1 MNHEY and CDR2 SVGAGI. CDR3 coding DNA: TGTGCCAGCAGGGGAAGGGGGCGAAGCTACGAGCAGTACTTC. Protein: CASRGRGRSYEQYF.

The rearrangement uses TRBV29-1 and TRBJ1-4; 7 nucleotides line up with TRBD1. Per germline, CDR1 SQVTM and CDR2 ANQGSEA. V gave up 7 bases and J gave up 5 bases; unmatched junction bases: 7. The CDR3 extends over 13 amino acids. CDR3: CSAVDRENEKLFF. The CDR3 DNA reads as TGCAGCGCCGTCGACAGGGAGAATGAAAAACTGTTTTTT.